This passage covers 30 T cell receptor beta chains from one sample sequenced in a study of cytomegalovirus exposure and HLA in healthy donors. With 60 Vbeta and 13 Jbeta primers, the PCR was carried out. The table came from immunoSEQ multiplex PCR; TCRdb's copy has only in-frame clones and leaves some out. Among 140,000 or so clones, around 59% were seen once, and the ten largest hold less than 2%. Material: PBMCs. The receptors were gathered from a male donor in good health and CMV-seronegative.

This chain uses TRBV7-8 with TRBJ1-1; D is ambiguous. Germline V CDR1 and CDR2: SGHVS, FQNEAQ. Trimming left V 2 bases short and J 5 bases short, with 12 bases between. There are 14 residues in the CDR3. CDR3 sequence: CASSLTVGRTEAFF. In DNA, the CDR3 is TGTGCCAGCAGCTTAACTGTAGGGAGAACTGAAGCTTTCTTT.

This clone was observed a single time. CDR3 sequence (DNA): TGTGCCAGCAGCTCGCGACTAACAGTTGAAGCTTTCTTT. It codes for CASSSRLTVEAFF. The chain recombines TRBV5-6 with TRBJ1-1, with D unresolved. The V end lost 3 bases, the J end lost 7 bases, and 13 bases lay between the germline ends. The V gene's germline CDR1 is SGHDT and CDR2 YYEEEE. This CDR3 spans 13 amino acids.

In regard to this clone: The sample carries other DNA sequences with the same CDR3. This sequence joins TRBV18 and TRBJ2-3; D is undetermined. Germline V gene data show CDR1 as KGHSH and CDR2 as LQKENI. The CDR3 sequence is 14 residues long. V lost 3 bases and J lost 0, with 7 bases in between. This CDR3 reads CASSPSGSTDTQYF. The DNA for the CDR3 is TGTGCCAGCTCACCTTCCGGTAGCACAGATACGCAGTATTTT.

This clone was detected only a few times. The CDR3 protein is CASKGQGAGCEAFF. The CDR3 region has the DNA TGTGCCAGTAAAGGACAGGGGGCGGGATGTGAAGCTTTCTTT. V usage is TRBV19 and J usage is TRBJ1-1; 11 bases line up with TRBD1. Germline V gene lookup returns CDR1 LNHDA and CDR2 SQIVND (reference sequence). The trim removed 7 bases at V and 7 bases at J, leaving 8 bases unmatched. CDR3 length: 14 residues.

As DNA, the CDR3 is TGTGCCAGCAGTTATGACCGGACTAGAAGTGTCTACGAGCAGTACTTC. Its translation: CASSYDRTRSVYEQYF. The chain recombines TRBV6-5 with TRBJ2-5, with 7 bases aligning to TRBD2. The end of the DNA aligns better with TRBJ2-7, so the J call may be wrong. Germline CDR1 MNHEY, CDR2 SVGAGI. There are 16 residues in the CDR3.

The chain has TRBV11-2 and TRBJ2-1; 8 bases line up with TRBD2. V trimming: 1 base; J trimming: 4 bases; junction bases outside the gene matches: 6. CDR3 length: 16 residues. The germline V gene has CDR1 SGHAT and CDR2 FQNNGV. CDR3 loop: CASSLGSGVFYNEQFF. Written as DNA, the CDR3 is TGTGCCAGCAGCTTAGGTAGCGGGGTGTTTTACAATGAGCAGTTCTTC.

This chain uses TRBV5-1 with TRBJ1-2, with 8 bases lining up with TRBD1. Germline V gene sequence: CDR1 SGHRS, CDR2 YFSETQ. The CDR3 contains 14 residues. The V gene end was trimmed by 6 bases and the J gene end by 8 bases; junction bases not matched to a gene: 12. The CDR3 is CASNPGGTPSGYTF. CDR3 nucleotides: TGCGCCAGCAACCCAGGGGGCACTCCCAGCGGCTACACCTTC.

The chain couples TRBV11-1 to TRBJ1-2, with 10 positions matching TRBD1. The CDR3 runs 13 residues. Looked up from germline, CDR1 is SGHAT and CDR2 is FQDESV (reference sequence). Trimming cost V 5 bases and J 6 bases; bases outside gene matches: 3. The CDR3 DNA reads as TGTGCCAGCAGCCCGGACAGGGGGAATGGCTACACCTTC. Amino acid sequence: CASSPDRGNGYTF.

The J gene is TRBJ1-2, the V gene TRBV7-3; no firm D call. V lost 5 bases to trimming and J lost 4 bases, with 17 bases between them. There are 15 residues in the CDR3. The germline V gene has CDR1 SGHTA and CDR2 FQGTGA. DNA of the CDR3: TGTGCCAGCAGCCCGGGAGGGCTCCTTGGCTATGGCTACACCTTC. Its translation is CASSPGGLLGYGYTF.

The V call is TRBV7-9, the J call TRBJ2-3; 10 bases are shared with TRBD2. Germline lookup yields CDR1 SEHNR and CDR2 FQNEAQ (reference sequence). This CDR3 has 15 residues. V lost 2 bases to trimming and J lost 6 bases; unmatched junction nucleotides: 5. The DNA of the CDR3 is TGTGCCAGCAGCTTAAGCGGGGGGGCATTCGATACGCAGTATTTT. Its translation: CASSLSGGAFDTQYF.

A single count supports this clone. A read error may produce the germline difference seen at one junction end. J is TRBJ1-3 and V is TRBV7-7, with TRBD1 as a possible D gene (5 bases). CDR1 is SSHAT, CDR2 FNYEAQ, per germline (reference sequence). CDR3 size: 15 residues. DNA of the CDR3: TGTGCTAGCAGCCCAGATTTGGCAGGGGGAAACACCATATATTTT. It is translated as CASSPDLAGGNTIYF. Combining the CDR3 with reference TRBV7-7 and TRBJ1-3 gives the whole variable domain GAGVSQSPRYKVTKRGQDVTLRCDPISSHATLYWYQQALGQGPEFLTYFNYEAQPDKSGLPSDRFSAERPEGSISTLTIQRTEQRDSAMYRCASSPDLAGGNTIYFGEGSWLTVV.

The V call is TRBV27, the J call TRBJ1-3; D gene ambiguous. The CDR3 has 13 residues. The germline V and J ends were trimmed by 5 bases and 3 bases, with 8 bases remaining between them. Per germline, CDR1 MNHEY and CDR2 SMNVEV (reference sequence). The DNA of the CDR3 is TGTGCCAGCAGTCTTCCAGGTGGAAACACCATATATTTT. It translates to CASSLPGGNTIYF.

This clone was counted a single time. CDR3 bases: TGTGCCATCAGTGACAACAGACAGGGGGACACCGGGGAGCTGTTTTTT. Protein product: CAISDNRQGDTGELFF. The gene calls are TRBV10-3 and TRBJ2-2, with 9 bases identical to TRBD1. The CDR3 is 16 residues long. After removal of 3 bases from V and 3 bases from J, the junction contained 5 bases not matched to a gene. Germline V gene lookup returns CDR1 ENHRY and CDR2 SYGVKD.

This clone appeared a few times. The chain uses TRBV4-3 and TRBJ2-3; 12 positions match TRBD2. This CDR3 is built from 16 residues. The V gene end was trimmed by 4 bases and the J gene end by 2 bases; junction bases not matched to a gene: 4. Germline values: CDR1 LGHNA, CDR2 YSLEER. The DNA of the CDR3 is TGCGCCAGCAGCCCTCTAGCGGGGGGGGCCACAGATACGCAGTATTTT. Its translation: CASSPLAGGATDTQYF.

The CDR3: CASSYRDRGHNEQFF. DNA of the CDR3: TGTGCCAGCAGTTACCGGGACAGGGGGCATAATGAGCAGTTCTTC. The rearrangement links TRBV6-5 to TRBJ2-1; TRBD1 matches at 12 bases. CDR3 length equals 15 residues. Germline loops: CDR1 MNHEY, CDR2 SVGAGI. V shed 2 bases and J 7 bases; nucleotides not matched to a gene: 3.

J is TRBJ1-5 and V is TRBV7-8; D perhaps matches TRBD1 (6 bases). Trimming stripped 2 bases from V and 4 bases from J, with 9 bases between. Germline CDR1 is SGHVS and CDR2 is FQNEAQ. This CDR3 comprises 14 residues. Here the CDR3 reads CASSLLQGNQPQHF. The CDR3 DNA sequence: TGTGCCAGCAGCTTACTACAGGGTAATCAGCCCCAGCATTTT.

V usage is TRBV5-6 and J usage is TRBJ2-2; D remains unclear. CDR3 length: 12 amino acids. CDR1 is SGHDT and CDR2 is YYEEEE in the germline V gene. V was pared by 4 bases and J by 6 bases, with 7 bases between. The CDR3 DNA sequence: TGTGCCAGCAGCCCTTTCTCCGGGGAGCTGTTTTTT. Its translation: CASSPFSGELFF.

This chain links TRBV29-1 with TRBJ2-1; D perhaps matches TRBD2 (6 bases). The ends were cut back, 8 bases at V and 6 bases at J, with 17 bases in the middle. Germline CDR1 is SQVTM and CDR2 is ANQGSEA. This CDR3 spans 13 amino acids. The DNA for the CDR3 is TGCAGCCGCATCGGGGAAGCGGGCAATGAGCAGTTCTTC. It translates to CSRIGEAGNEQFF.

The chain carries TRBV13 and TRBJ2-3, with TRBD2 as a possible D gene (6 bases). Trimming took off 7 bases at V and 7 bases at J, with 21 bases between the two ends. The CDR3 is made up of 15 amino acids. CDR1 is PRHDT, CDR2 FYEKMQ, per germline (reference sequence). CDR3 loop: CASTPWGEEGNTQYF. Here the CDR3 DNA reads TGTGCCAGCACCCCATGGGGGGAGGAGGGGAATACGCAGTATTTT.

The J gene is TRBJ1-4, the V gene TRBV6-4, with TRBD1 as a possible D gene (6 bases). V was trimmed by 7 bases and J by 7 bases, leaving 13 bases between them. CDR1 MRHNA and CDR2 SNTAGT come from the germline V gene. CDR3 length: 13 amino acids. The CDR3 protein is CASNRTVTEKLFF. CDR3 in DNA: TGTGCCAGCAATCGGACAGTTACTGAAAAACTGTTTTTT.

The chain uses TRBV7-3 and TRBJ2-5; TRBD1 might be the D (5 bases). With 4 bases removed from V and 7 bases from J, the gap between germline ends came to 25 bases. CDR3 length: 17 residues. Germline CDR1 is SGHTA and CDR2 is FQGTGA. CDR3 region: CASSSPPLGQPLGTQYF. The CDR3 nucleotides are TGTGCCAGCAGCTCCCCCCCCTTGGGGCAGCCCCTGGGGACCCAGTACTTC.

The V gene is TRBV2, the J gene TRBJ2-2, with 7 bases fitting TRBD1. Trimming took 9 bases from V and 4 from J; bases not matched to a gene: 5. The CDR3 spans 13 residues. Looked up from germline, CDR1 is SNHLY and CDR2 is FYNNEI. The CDR3: CASRQGGTGELFF. Here the CDR3 DNA reads TGTGCCAGTAGACAGGGCGGCACCGGGGAGCTGTTTTTT.

V usage is TRBV18 and J usage is TRBJ2-5; a possible D gene is TRBD2 (6 bases). V lost 6 bases to trimming and J lost 5 bases, with 19 bases between them. Germline V lookup: CDR1 KGHSH, CDR2 LQKENI. The CDR3 is 15 amino acids. CDR3 protein: CASSPAIGGGETQYF. DNA of the CDR3: TGTGCCAGCTCCCCGGCCATCGGGGGTGGGGAGACCCAGTACTTC.

The sample holds a few counts of this clone. The V gene is TRBV27, the J gene TRBJ1-1; possibly TRBD1 for D (5 bases). Germline CDR1 MNHEY, CDR2 SMNVEV (reference sequence). CDR3 length: 13 residues. Between the trimmed V and J ends, which lost 6 bases and 6 bases, there was a span of 14 bases. The CDR3 reads CASRGVGKPEAFF. In DNA, the CDR3 is TGTGCCAGCAGAGGGGTTGGAAAGCCTGAAGCTTTCTTT.

This chain links TRBV1 with TRBJ1-1. TRBV1 is an annotated pseudogene. The CDR3 length is 16 residues. CDR3 in amino acids: CTSSQGAPSSVPEAFF. CDR3 coding DNA: TGCACCAGCAGCCAAGGAGCTCCCTCCTCGGTCCCTGAAGCTTTCTTT.

This chain uses TRBV7-2 with TRBJ2-2; no reliable D call. CDR1 is SGHTA and CDR2 is FQGNSA in the germline V gene. The CDR3 extends over 13 amino acids. Trimming took 5 bases from V and 4 from J, leaving 8 bases between them. CDR3: CASSPTRTGELFF. The CDR3 DNA follows: TGTGCCAGCAGCCCTACTCGCACCGGGGAGCTGTTTTTT.

This chain links TRBV5-6 with TRBJ2-7; D might be TRBD1 (5 bases). Germline V gene data show CDR1 as SGHDT and CDR2 as YYEEEE. This CDR3 is built from 12 residues. Trimming shortened V by 3 bases and J by 4 bases, and 8 bases separated the two germline ends. The CDR3 spells CASSSGAYEQYF. The CDR3 DNA sequence: TGTGCCAGCAGCTCTGGGGCGTACGAGCAGTACTTC.

The rearrangement joins TRBV6-5 to TRBJ2-7, with D perhaps matching TRBD1 (6 bases). The germline V and J ends were trimmed by 2 bases and 4 bases, with 9 bases remaining between them. CDR3 size: 13 residues. Looked up from germline, CDR1 is MNHEY and CDR2 is SVGAGI. CDR3 region: CASSYNRDYEQYF. CDR3 DNA: TGTGCCAGCAGTTACAACAGGGATTACGAGCAGTACTTC.

This clone was observed a few times. The chain employs TRBV28 and TRBJ2-1, with D possibly matching TRBD2 (6 bases). Germline values: CDR1 MDHEN, CDR2 SYDVKM. The CDR3 contains 15 residues. V was clipped by 7 bases and J by 0 bases, with 13 bases between them. CDR3 protein: CASIGGLSSYNEQFF. In DNA, the CDR3 is TGTGCCAGCATAGGAGGGCTCAGCTCCTACAATGAGCAGTTCTTC.

The chain carries TRBV7-2 and TRBJ1-2; D uncertain. CDR1 is SGHTA, CDR2 FQGNSA, per germline. The CDR3 extends over 12 amino acids. Trimming removed 6 bases from V and 4 bases from J, with 9 bases in between. This CDR3 reads CASSPDTYGYTF. The CDR3 DNA follows: TGTGCCAGCAGTCCCGACACCTATGGCTACACCTTC. Variable domain in full (rest from reference TRBV7-2 and TRBJ1-2): GAGVSQSPSNKVTEKGKDVELRCDPISGHTALYWYRQSLGQGLEFLIYFQGNSAPDKSGLPSDRFSAERTGGSVSTLTIQRTQQEDSAVYLCASSPDTYGYTFGSGTRLTVV.